The 3 T cell receptor beta chains below all came from one sample that was sequenced in a study of CD8+ T cells in alopecia areata. As the sequencing template, cDNA was produced by extracting RNA and reverse transcribing it. Some clones are missing from TCRdb's copy, which holds only in-frame ones; the method was immunoSEQ multiplex PCR. This sample has 200,000 to 300,000 clones, each found more than once. The authors sorted pooled cutaneous lymph node cells using CD4, CD8alpha, NKG2D, NKG2ACE and other markers. Specimen: CD4+ T cells sorted from a lymph node. The receptors originated from a C3H/HeJ mouse with alopecia areata. MHC haplotype: H2-k.

To note about this clone: Genes and germline are mouse. The read is 4 residues too short to cover the CDR3 end, so that end is filled in from the germline J gene. The chain couples TRBV13-3 to TRBJ1-1; a weak D match, TRBD1 (6 bases). The germline gives CDR1 NNHDY, CDR2 SYVADS. The CDR3 length is 15 residues. V was shortened by 1 base and J by 0 bases, with 10 bases between the two germline ends. CDR3 sequence: CASSDLGHSNTEVFF. The sequenced part of the CDR3 DNA is TGTGCCAGCAGTGATCTGGGACACTCAAACACA.

A few counts support this clone. Gene names and germline match the mouse. The CDR3 end is not reached by the read, which stops 4 residues before it; the germline J gene fills it in. V gene TRBV1 combines with J gene TRBJ2-7; 9 bases are shared with TRBD1. The CDR3 has 14 amino acids. Germline CDR1 and CDR2: NSQYPW and LRSPGD (reference sequence). CDR3 DNA, as far as it was read: TGCACCTGCAGTGCAGATTGGACAGGGGAT. Protein: CTCSADWTGD. The whole CDR3 is CTCSADWTGDEQYF.

This clone was found a few times. The gene symbols are mouse symbols. The read falls 4 residues short of the CDR3 end, and the missing part is taken from the germline J gene. The chain combines TRBV1 with TRBJ2-5; perhaps TRBD1 as D (6 bases). Germline V gene sequence: CDR1 NSQYPW, CDR2 LRSPGD (reference sequence). This CDR3 is 15 amino acids long. The covered CDR3 bases are TGCACCTGCAGTGCAGATTACCAGGGGAAAGAC. Its translation is CTCSADYQGKD. Given in full, the CDR3 is CTCSADYQGKDTQYF.